These 20 T cell receptor beta chains were sequenced from one sample in a study of blood T cell repertoires in COVID-19. Clones were read by immunoSEQ multiplex PCR, and TCRdb kept only the in-frame ones, dropping some. The sample holds more than 250,000 clones, about 83% seen once. The sample comprised peripheral blood. The receptors come from a woman in her fifties or sixties with acute or convalescent COVID-19.

There are a few counts of this clone. Other DNA sequences in this specimen translate into the identical CDR3. This chain links TRBV14 with TRBJ1-2; D is possibly TRBD1 (6 bases). V dropped 4 bases and J dropped 4 bases, with 13 bases sitting between them. The V gene's germline CDR1 is SGHDN and CDR2 FVKESK. CDR3 length: 14 residues. The DNA of the CDR3 is TGTGCCAGCAGCCCAGGACAGAACCTCTATGGCTACACCTTC. This encodes CASSPGQNLYGYTF. The full variable domain, its missing parts supplied by reference TRBV14 and TRBJ1-2, is EAGVTQFPSHSVIEKGQTVTLRCDPISGHDNLYWYRRVMGKEIKFLLHFVKESKQDESGMPNNRFLAERTGGTYSTLKVQPAELEDSGVYFCASSPGQNLYGYTFGSGTRLTVV.

This rearrangement joins TRBV2 to TRBJ1-1; a possible D gene is TRBD1 (5 bases). The CDR3 spans 13 residues. The germline CDR1 and CDR2 sequences are SNHLY and FYNNEI. Trimming left V 7 bases short and J 4 bases short, with 13 bases between. CDR3 sequence reads: CASNEGRITEAFF. The CDR3 nucleotides are TGTGCCAGCAATGAGGGGCGCATCACTGAAGCTTTCTTT.

This chain links TRBV12-3 or TRBV12-4 with TRBJ1-5, with D hard to call. V lost 7 bases to trimming and J lost 4 bases, with 11 bases between them. This CDR3 comprises 13 residues. The DNA of the CDR3 is TGTGCCAGCACCCGACACCCGAATCAGCCCCAGCATTTT. Protein: CASTRHPNQPQHF.

The gene calls are TRBV9 and TRBJ2-5; D may be TRBD1 (5 bases). The V and J ends lost 7 bases and 2 bases respectively, with 15 bases between them. In germline, CDR1 is SGDLS, CDR2 YYNGEE. The CDR3 extends over 14 amino acids. This chain's CDR3 is CASGWGLGQETQYF. The DNA for the CDR3 is TGTGCCAGCGGTTGGGGCCTGGGACAAGAGACCCAGTACTTC. Drawing the rest from reference TRBV9 and TRBJ2-5, the complete variable domain is DSGVTQTPKHLITATGQRVTLRCSPRSGDLSVYWYQQSLDQGLQFLIQYYNGEERAKGNILERFSAQQFPDLHSELNLSSLELGDSALYFCASGWGLGQETQYFGPGTRLLVL.

The V gene is TRBV4-1, the J gene TRBJ2-6; a weak D match, TRBD1 (6 bases). This CDR3 is built from 14 residues. V lost 5 bases and J 9 bases, leaving 14 bases between the germline ends. Germline V gene data show CDR1 as MGHRA and CDR2 as YSYEKL. The CDR3 loop reads CASSSTGFFNVLTF. CDR3 nucleotide sequence: TGCGCCAGCAGCTCGACAGGTTTCTTCAACGTCCTGACTTTC.

This clone was seen once. The chain links TRBV12-5 to TRBJ1-6, with D maybe TRBD1 (5 bases). Trimming stripped 0 bases from V and 9 bases from J, with 15 bases between. Germline CDR1 LGHNT, CDR2 FRNRAP. This CDR3 has 16 amino acids. As DNA, the CDR3 is TGTGCTAGTGGTTTGGTATCGGGGGGGTCAAGTTCACCCCTCCACTTT. Translated: CASGLVSGGSSSPLHF.

CDR3 residues: CASSNRGAYEQYF. The DNA for the CDR3 is TGTGCCAGCAGTAACAGGGGCGCCTACGAGCAGTACTTC. The V call is TRBV6-5, the J call TRBJ2-7; TRBD1 matches 7 bases. The CDR3 length is 13 residues. V trimming: 5 bases; J trimming: 2 bases; junction bases outside the gene matches: 3. Germline CDR1 reads MNHEY; CDR2 reads SVGAGI.

The genes are TRBV7-9 and TRBJ2-1; TRBD2 is a possible D gene (5 bases). V was trimmed by 9 bases and J by 0 bases, leaving 9 bases between them. This CDR3 region has 13 residues. Looked up from germline, CDR1 is SEHNR and CDR2 is FQNEAQ (reference sequence). CDR3 bases: TGTGCCAGTTTAGCGAGCTCCTACAATGAGCAGTTCTTC. Amino acid sequence: CASLASSYNEQFF.

The J gene is TRBJ2-1, the V gene TRBV7-9; 7 positions match TRBD2. There are 15 residues in the CDR3. Trimming removed 5 bases from V and 4 bases from J; junction bases left unmatched: 8. Germline CDR1 is SEHNR and CDR2 is FQNEAQ (reference sequence). CDR3 residues: CASSPGTNKYNEQFF. The CDR3 DNA is TGTGCCAGCAGCCCCGGGACTAACAAATACAATGAGCAGTTCTTC.

The V gene is TRBV19, the J gene TRBJ1-3; the D is unclear. V lost 1 base and J lost 1, with 5 bases in between. The CDR3 extends over 14 amino acids. In germline, CDR1 is LNHDA, CDR2 SQIVND (reference sequence). CDR3: CASSIAGSGNTIYF. DNA for the CDR3: TGTGCCAGTAGTATAGCAGGATCTGGAAACACCATATATTTT.

This clone has more than one count but fewer than ten. The chain combines TRBV5-8 with TRBJ2-4, with TRBD1 matching 7 bases. Germline V gene lookup returns CDR1 SGHTS and CDR2 YDEGEE. Losses at the gene ends were 8 bases for V and 0 bases for J; bases not matched to a gene: 20. This CDR3 is 19 amino acids long. This CDR3 reads CASQRDRWGLNLAKNIQYF. The DNA of the CDR3 is TGTGCCAGTCAACGGGACAGATGGGGGCTAAACCTAGCCAAAAACATTCAGTACTTC.

The chain uses TRBV6-5 and TRBJ1-2; D perhaps matches TRBD1 (5 bases). This CDR3 spans 14 amino acids. Trimming cost V 7 bases and J 2 bases, with 14 bases left between them. CDR1 and CDR2 (germline): MNHEY, SVGAGI. In nucleotides, the CDR3 is TGTGCCAGCAACACACTGACAGCAAACTATGGCTACACCTTC. Protein sequence: CASNTLTANYGYTF.

The V gene is TRBV27, the J gene TRBJ1-1; the D gene is possibly TRBD1 (6 bases). CDR3 size: 15 residues. The V gene's germline CDR1 is MNHEY and CDR2 SMNVEV (reference sequence). V lost 3 bases and J 3 bases, leaving 14 bases between the germline ends. CDR3: CASSFRGGGDTEAFF. The CDR3 DNA reads as TGTGCCAGCAGTTTCCGTGGAGGGGGGGACACTGAAGCTTTCTTT.

A few counts support this clone. V usage is TRBV6-4 and J usage is TRBJ2-1; 7 bases are shared with TRBD2. The CDR3 has 16 amino acids. Germline V gene lookup returns CDR1 MRHNA and CDR2 SNTAGT. With V trimmed by 0 bases and J by 5 bases, 7 bases remained unmatched. The CDR3 sequence is CASSDSPGGSNNEQFF. CDR3 DNA sequence: TGTGCCAGCAGTGACTCCCCGGGGGGATCGAACAATGAGCAGTTCTTC.

The genes are TRBV5-6 and TRBJ2-3, with 10 bases matching TRBD1. V lost 0 bases to trimming and J lost 4 bases; unmatched junction nucleotides: 2. The CDR3 loop spans 15 amino acids. Germline V gene sequence: CDR1 SGHDT, CDR2 YYEEEE. The CDR3 DNA reads as TGTGCCAGCAGCTTGGGGACAGGGGGGGCAGATACGCAGTATTTT. Translation gives CASSLGTGGADTQYF.

The V and J genes are TRBV5-6 and TRBJ2-6; D is possibly TRBD1 (6 bases). The V gene lost 7 bases and the J gene lost 0 bases, with 14 bases spanning the gap. Germline CDR1 is SGHDT and CDR2 is YYEEEE. The CDR3 sequence is 16 residues long. CDR3 in DNA: TGTGCCAGCTGGACAGAGGGGACCTCTGGGGCCAACGTCCTGACTTTC. Encoded protein: CASWTEGTSGANVLTF.

This clone was detected a few times. This chain connects TRBV6-5 to TRBJ2-3, with D unclear. V lost 5 bases, J lost 5 bases, and 8 bases lay in between. The CDR3 consists of 12 residues. CDR1 is MNHEY and CDR2 is SVGAGI in the germline V gene. This CDR3 is CASSQNGDTQYF. The DNA of the CDR3 is TGTGCCAGCAGTCAGAATGGAGATACGCAGTATTTT.

This chain links TRBV6-5 with TRBJ1-1; the match to TRBD1 covers 7 bases. From germline, CDR1 is MNHEY and CDR2 SVGAGI. The V gene end was trimmed by 8 bases and the J gene end by 4 bases; junction bases not matched to a gene: 13. CDR3 length: 15 amino acids. The CDR3 is CASYRGQVIGTEAFF. The CDR3 bases are TGTGCCAGCTATAGAGGACAGGTAATCGGCACTGAAGCTTTCTTT.

This clone was picked up a small number of times. The rearrangement joins TRBV5-1 to TRBJ2-1, with D possibly TRBD1 on 6 matching bases. V dropped 3 bases and J dropped 0 bases, with 16 bases sitting between them. This CDR3 has 17 amino acids. Germline CDR1 and CDR2: SGHRS and YFSETQ. DNA for the CDR3: TGCGCCAGCAGCTCTTCACCAAACAGGGACTCCTACAATGAGCAGTTCTTC. Translated, it gives CASSSSPNRDSYNEQFF.

V usage is TRBV7-2 and J usage is TRBJ2-3; 7 nucleotides align to TRBD2. This CDR3 is 15 amino acids long. Trimming cost V 2 bases and J 2 bases; bases outside gene matches: 4. Per the germline V gene, CDR1 is SGHTA and CDR2 is FQGNSA. The chain's CDR3 is CASSLHGRNTDTQYF. The CDR3 DNA sequence: TGTGCCAGCAGCTTACACGGGAGGAACACAGATACGCAGTATTTT. Full variable domain (rest looked up from reference TRBV7-2 and TRBJ2-3): GAGVSQSPSNKVTEKGKDVELRCDPISGHTALYWYRQSLGQGLEFLIYFQGNSAPDKSGLPSDRFSAERTGGSVSTLTIQRTQQEDSAVYLCASSLHGRNTDTQYFGPGTRLTVL.